This T cell receptor (beta chain) appears in the sequencing data of a study of read filtering for tumor transcriptome and immune sequencing. As for the study in general: RNA-seq yielded only roughly 80 to 1,400 TCR reads, IR-seq about 4 to 10.27 million.

The sample holds many counts of this clonotype. Its matching antigen is unknown. The CDR3 sequence is 13 residues long. In germline, CDR1 is SQVTM, CDR2 ANQGSEA. Between the trimmed V and J ends, which lost 7 bases and 0 bases, there was a span of 9 bases. Study findings and constraints: In IR-seq, single-read clonotypes were around 80% of clonotypes but 3.5% to 4% of reads.

This library used roughly 430 ng RNA and molecular barcoded adaptors spanning alpha/delta and beta/gamma chains. TCRdb ran MiXCR on the reads and lists one entry per CDR3 protein. The sample lists 35,000 to 50,000 distinct CDR3 sequences, 10% to 15% occurring once. The gene calls are TRBV29-1 and TRBJ2-2; D gene uncertain. The origin of this receptor is a donor aged 40 or older with multiple myeloma. The specimen sequenced was a population of CD138-negative cells sorted from bone marrow. For the CDR3, the DNA is TGCAGCGGGCTTACCGCGAACACCGGGGAGCTGTTTTTT. It specifies CSGLTANTGELFF.